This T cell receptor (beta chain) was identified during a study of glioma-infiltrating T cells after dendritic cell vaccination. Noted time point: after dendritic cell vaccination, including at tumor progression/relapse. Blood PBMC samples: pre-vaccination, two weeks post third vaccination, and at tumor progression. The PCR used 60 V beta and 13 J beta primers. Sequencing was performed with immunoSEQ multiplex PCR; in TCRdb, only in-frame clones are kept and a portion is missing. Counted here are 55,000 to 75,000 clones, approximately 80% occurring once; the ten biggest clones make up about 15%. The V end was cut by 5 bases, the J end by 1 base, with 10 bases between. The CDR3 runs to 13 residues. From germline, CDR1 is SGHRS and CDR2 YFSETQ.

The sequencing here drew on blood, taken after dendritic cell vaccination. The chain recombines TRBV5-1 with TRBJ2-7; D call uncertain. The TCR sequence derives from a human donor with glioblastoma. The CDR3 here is CASRPWPSYEQYF. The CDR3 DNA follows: TGCGCCAGCAGGCCTTGGCCTTCCTACGAGCAGTACTTC.